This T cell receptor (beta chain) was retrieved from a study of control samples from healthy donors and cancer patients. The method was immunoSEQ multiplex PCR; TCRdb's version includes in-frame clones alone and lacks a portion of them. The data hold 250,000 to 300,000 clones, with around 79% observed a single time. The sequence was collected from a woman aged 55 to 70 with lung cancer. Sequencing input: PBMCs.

The CDR3 protein is CASKAAYYEQYF. CDR3 in DNA: TGTGCCAGCAAGGCAGCTTACTACGAGCAGTACTTC. The chain combines TRBV2 with TRBJ2-7; D uncertain. The germline CDR1 and CDR2 sequences are SNHLY and FYNNEI. The V and J ends lost 7 bases and 3 bases respectively, with 10 bases between them. CDR3 length equals 12 residues.